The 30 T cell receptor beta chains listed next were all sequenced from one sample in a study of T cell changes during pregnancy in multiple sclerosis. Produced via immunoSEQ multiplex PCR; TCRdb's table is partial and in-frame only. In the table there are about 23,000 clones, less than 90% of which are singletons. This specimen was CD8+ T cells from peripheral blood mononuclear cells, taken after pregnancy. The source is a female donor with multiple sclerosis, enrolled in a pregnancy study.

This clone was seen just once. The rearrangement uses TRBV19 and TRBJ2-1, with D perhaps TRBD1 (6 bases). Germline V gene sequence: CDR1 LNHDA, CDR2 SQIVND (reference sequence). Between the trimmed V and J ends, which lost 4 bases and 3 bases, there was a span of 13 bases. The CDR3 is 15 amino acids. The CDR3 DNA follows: TGTGCCAGTAGTACACAGGGAAACCTCTACAATGAGCAGTTCTTC. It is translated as CASSTQGNLYNEQFF.

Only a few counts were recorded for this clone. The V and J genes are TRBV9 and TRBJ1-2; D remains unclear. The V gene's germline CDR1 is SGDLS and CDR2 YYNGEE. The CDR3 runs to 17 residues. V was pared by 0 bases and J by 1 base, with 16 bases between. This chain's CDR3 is CASSVVPDKPDNYGYTF. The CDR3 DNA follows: TGTGCCAGCAGCGTAGTTCCAGACAAGCCCGATAACTATGGCTACACCTTC.

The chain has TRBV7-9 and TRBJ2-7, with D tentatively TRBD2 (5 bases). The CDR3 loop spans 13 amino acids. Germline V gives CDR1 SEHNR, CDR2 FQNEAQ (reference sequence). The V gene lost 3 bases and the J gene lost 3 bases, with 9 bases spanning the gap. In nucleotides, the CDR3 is TGTGCCAGCAGCTTTTCAGGACTCTACGAGCAGTACTTC. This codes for CASSFSGLYEQYF. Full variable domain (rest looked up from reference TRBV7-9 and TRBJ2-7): DTGVSQNPRHKITKRGQNVTFRCDPISEHNRLYWYRQTLGQGPEFLTYFQNEAQLEKSRLLSDRFSAERPKGSFSTLEIQRTEQGDSAMYLCASSFSGLYEQYFGPGTRLTVT.

Here the CDR3 reads CAWNGLAGVSSYNEQFF. CDR3 in DNA: TGTGCCTGGAACGGACTAGCGGGAGTTAGCTCCTACAATGAGCAGTTCTTC. The chain uses TRBV30 and TRBJ2-1, with 13 nucleotides matching TRBD2. J lost 0 bases, V lost 4 bases, and 6 bases had no gene match. This CDR3 is 17 amino acids long. Germline V gives CDR1 GTSNPN, CDR2 SVGIG (reference sequence).

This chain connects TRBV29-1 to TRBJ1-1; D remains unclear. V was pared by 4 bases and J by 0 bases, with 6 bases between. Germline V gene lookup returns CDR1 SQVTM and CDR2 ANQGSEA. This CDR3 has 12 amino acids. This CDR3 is CSVVSMNTEAFF. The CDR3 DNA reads TGCAGCGTTGTGTCTATGAACACTGAAGCTTTCTTT. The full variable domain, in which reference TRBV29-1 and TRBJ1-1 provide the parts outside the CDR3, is SAVISQKPSRDICQRGTSLTIQCQVDSQVTMMFWYRQQPGQSLTLIATANQGSEATYESGFVIDKFPISRPNLTFSTLTVSNMSPEDSSIYLCSVVSMNTEAFFGQGTRLTVV.

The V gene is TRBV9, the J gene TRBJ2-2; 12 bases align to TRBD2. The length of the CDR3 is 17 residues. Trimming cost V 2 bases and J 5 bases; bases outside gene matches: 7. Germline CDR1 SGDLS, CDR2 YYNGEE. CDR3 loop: CASSVDLAGGQTGELFF. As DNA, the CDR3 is TGTGCCAGCAGCGTGGACCTAGCGGGAGGGCAAACCGGGGAGCTGTTTTTT.

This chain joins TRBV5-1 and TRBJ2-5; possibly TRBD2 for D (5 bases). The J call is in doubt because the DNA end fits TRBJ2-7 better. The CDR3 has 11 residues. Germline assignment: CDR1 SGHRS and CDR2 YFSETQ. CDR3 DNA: TGCGCCAGCAGGAGGGCCTACGAGCAGTACTTC. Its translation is CASRRAYEQYF.

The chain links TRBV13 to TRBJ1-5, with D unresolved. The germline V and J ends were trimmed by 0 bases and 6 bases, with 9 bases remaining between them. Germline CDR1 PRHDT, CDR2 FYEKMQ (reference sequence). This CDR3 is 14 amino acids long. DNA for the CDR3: TGTGCCAGCAGCTTAGGGAGAACGGGTCAGCCCCAGCATTTT. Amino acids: CASSLGRTGQPQHF.

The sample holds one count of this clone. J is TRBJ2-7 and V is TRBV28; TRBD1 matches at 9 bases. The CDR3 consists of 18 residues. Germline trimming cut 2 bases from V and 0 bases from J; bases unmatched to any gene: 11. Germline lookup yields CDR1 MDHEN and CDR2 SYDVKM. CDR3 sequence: CASSLVVEGTGSSYEQYF. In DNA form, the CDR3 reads TGTGCCAGCAGTTTAGTGGTAGAGGGGACAGGGTCCTCCTACGAGCAGTACTTC.

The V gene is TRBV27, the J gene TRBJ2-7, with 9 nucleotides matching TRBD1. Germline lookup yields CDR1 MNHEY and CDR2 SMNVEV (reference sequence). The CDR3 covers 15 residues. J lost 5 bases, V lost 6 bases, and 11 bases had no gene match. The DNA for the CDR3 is TGTGCCAGCAGATCGGACGTACAGGGGGCGAACGAGCAGTACTTC. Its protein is CASRSDVQGANEQYF.

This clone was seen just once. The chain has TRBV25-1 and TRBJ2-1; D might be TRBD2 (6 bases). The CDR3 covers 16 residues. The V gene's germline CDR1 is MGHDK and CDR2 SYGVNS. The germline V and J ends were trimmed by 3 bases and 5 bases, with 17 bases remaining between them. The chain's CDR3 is CASSDGGLRTDNEQFF. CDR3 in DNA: TGTGCCAGCAGTGATGGAGGACTAAGGACCGACAATGAGCAGTTCTTC.

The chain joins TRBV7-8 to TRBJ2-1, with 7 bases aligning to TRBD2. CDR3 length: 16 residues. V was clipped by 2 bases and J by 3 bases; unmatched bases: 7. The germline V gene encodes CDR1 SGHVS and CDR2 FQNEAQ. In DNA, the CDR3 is TGTGCCAGCAGCTTAAAGGCGTCTAGCGGCTACAATGAGCAGTTCTTC. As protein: CASSLKASSGYNEQFF.

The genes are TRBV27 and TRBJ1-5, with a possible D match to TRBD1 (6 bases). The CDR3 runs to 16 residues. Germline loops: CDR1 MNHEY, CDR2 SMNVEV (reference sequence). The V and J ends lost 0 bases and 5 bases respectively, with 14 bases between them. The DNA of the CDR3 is TGTGCCAGCAGTTTATCTAACAGGGTGGAGGATCAGCCCCAGCATTTT. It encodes CASSLSNRVEDQPQHF.

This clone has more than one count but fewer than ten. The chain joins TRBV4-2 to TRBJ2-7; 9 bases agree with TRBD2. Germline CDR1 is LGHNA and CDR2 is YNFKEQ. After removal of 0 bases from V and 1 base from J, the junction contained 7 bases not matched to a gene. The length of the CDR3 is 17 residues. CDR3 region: CASSQERVAGVSYEQYF. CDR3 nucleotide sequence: TGTGCCAGCAGCCAAGAAAGGGTAGCGGGAGTTTCCTACGAGCAGTACTTC.

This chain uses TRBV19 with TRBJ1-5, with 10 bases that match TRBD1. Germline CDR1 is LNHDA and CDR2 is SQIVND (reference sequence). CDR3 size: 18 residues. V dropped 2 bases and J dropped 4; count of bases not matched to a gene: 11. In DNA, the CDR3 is TGTGCCAGTAGTATAAAGGGACAGGGGCGACTTCCGAATCAGCCCCAGCATTTT. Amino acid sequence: CASSIKGQGRLPNQPQHF.

The DNA of the CDR3 is TGTGCCAGCAGCTTAGCTATTCTAGCGTGGGATCACAATGAGCAGTTCTTC. Amino acids: CASSLAILAWDHNEQFF. This chain links TRBV7-2 with TRBJ2-1; TRBD2 might be the D (6 bases). Germline V lookup: CDR1 SGHTA, CDR2 FQGNSA. The CDR3 contains 17 residues. Trimming shortened V by 0 bases and J by 5 bases, and 17 bases separated the two germline ends.

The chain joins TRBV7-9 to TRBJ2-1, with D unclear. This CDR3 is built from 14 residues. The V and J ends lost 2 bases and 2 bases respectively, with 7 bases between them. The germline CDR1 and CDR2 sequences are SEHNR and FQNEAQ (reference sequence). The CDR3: CASSLSGTYNEQFF. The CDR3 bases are TGTGCCAGCAGCTTATCAGGTACCTACAATGAGCAGTTCTTC.

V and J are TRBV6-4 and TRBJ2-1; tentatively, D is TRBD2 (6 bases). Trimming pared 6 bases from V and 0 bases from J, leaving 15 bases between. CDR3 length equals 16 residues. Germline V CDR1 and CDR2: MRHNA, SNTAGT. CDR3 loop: CASREASSDSYNEQFF. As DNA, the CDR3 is TGTGCCAGCAGGGAGGCGTCTAGCGACTCCTACAATGAGCAGTTCTTC.

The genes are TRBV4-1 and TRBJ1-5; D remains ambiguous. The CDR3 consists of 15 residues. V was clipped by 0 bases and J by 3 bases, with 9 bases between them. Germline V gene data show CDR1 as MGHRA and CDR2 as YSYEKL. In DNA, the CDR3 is TGCGCCAGCAGCCAAGATTCCGGGAACAATCAGCCCCAGCATTTT. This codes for CASSQDSGNNQPQHF.

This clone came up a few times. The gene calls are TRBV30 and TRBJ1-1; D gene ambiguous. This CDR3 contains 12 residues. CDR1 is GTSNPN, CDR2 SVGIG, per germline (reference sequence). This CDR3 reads CASGRVNTEAFF. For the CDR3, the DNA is TGTGCGTCGGGTCGAGTGAACACTGAAGCTTTCTTT.

The CDR3, as DNA: TGTGCCAGCAGCTTGGTGCCAGGGAGGAGAGGCTACACCTTC. Translation: CASSLVPGRRGYTF. J is TRBJ1-2 and V is TRBV5-4, with a weak D call TRBD1 (5 bases). This CDR3 has 14 residues. Germline V CDR1 and CDR2: SGHNT, YYREEE (reference sequence). V was pared by 0 bases and J by 8 bases, with 14 bases between.

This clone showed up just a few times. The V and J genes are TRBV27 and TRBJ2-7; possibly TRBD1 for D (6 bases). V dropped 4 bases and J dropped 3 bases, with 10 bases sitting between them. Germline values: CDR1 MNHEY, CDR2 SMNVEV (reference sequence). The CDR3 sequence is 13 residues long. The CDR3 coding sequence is TGTGCCAGCAGTTGGTCAGGGGACTACGAGCAGTACTTC. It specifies CASSWSGDYEQYF.

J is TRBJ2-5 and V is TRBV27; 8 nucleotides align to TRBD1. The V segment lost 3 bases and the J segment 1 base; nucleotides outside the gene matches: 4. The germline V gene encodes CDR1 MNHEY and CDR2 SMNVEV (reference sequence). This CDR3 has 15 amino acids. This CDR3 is CASSFDGTGQETQYF. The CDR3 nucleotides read TGTGCCAGCAGTTTCGACGGGACAGGCCAAGAGACCCAGTACTTC.

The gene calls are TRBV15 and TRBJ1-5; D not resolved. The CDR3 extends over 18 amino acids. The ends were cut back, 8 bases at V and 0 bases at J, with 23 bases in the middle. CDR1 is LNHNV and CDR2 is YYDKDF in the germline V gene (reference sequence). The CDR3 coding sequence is TGTGCCACCGAGCTTTCCCACGGGTGGGTAGGTAGCAATCAGCCCCAGCATTTT. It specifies CATELSHGWVGSNQPQHF.

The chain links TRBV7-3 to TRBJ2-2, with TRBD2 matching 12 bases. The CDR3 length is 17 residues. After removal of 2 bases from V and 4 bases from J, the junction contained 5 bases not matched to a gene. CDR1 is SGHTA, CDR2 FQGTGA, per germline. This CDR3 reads CASSLGLAGLGTGELFF. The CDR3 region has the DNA TGTGCCAGCAGCTTAGGACTAGCGGGACTGGGCACCGGGGAGCTGTTTTTT.

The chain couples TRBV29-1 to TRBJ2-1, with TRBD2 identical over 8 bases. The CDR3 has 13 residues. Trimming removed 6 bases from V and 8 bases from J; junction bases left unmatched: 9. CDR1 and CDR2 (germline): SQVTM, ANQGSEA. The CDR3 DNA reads TGCAGCGTCCGGGGGGGGACAACCCATGAGCAGTTCTTC. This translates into CSVRGGTTHEQFF.

This CDR3 reads CASNPLDRTSYEQYF. The CDR3 DNA is TGTGCCAGCAACCCTCTGGACAGGACTTCCTACGAGCAGTACTTC. V usage is TRBV7-9 and J usage is TRBJ2-7; 7 bases are shared with TRBD1. This CDR3 is built from 15 residues. CDR1 is SEHNR and CDR2 is FQNEAQ in the germline V gene (reference sequence). J gave up 1 base and V 7 bases, and 10 bases lay outside the gene matches. The full variable domain, its missing parts supplied by reference TRBV7-9 and TRBJ2-7, is DTGVSQNPRHKITKRGQNVTFRCDPISEHNRLYWYRQTLGQGPEFLTYFQNEAQLEKSRLLSDRFSAERPKGSFSTLEIQRTEQGDSAMYLCASNPLDRTSYEQYFGPGTRLTVT.

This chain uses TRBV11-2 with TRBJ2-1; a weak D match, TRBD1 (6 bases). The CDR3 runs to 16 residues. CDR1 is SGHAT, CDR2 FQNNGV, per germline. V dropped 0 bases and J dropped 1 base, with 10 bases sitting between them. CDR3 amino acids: CASSLEARGSYNEQFF. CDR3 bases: TGTGCCAGCAGCTTAGAAGCCAGGGGTTCCTACAATGAGCAGTTCTTC.

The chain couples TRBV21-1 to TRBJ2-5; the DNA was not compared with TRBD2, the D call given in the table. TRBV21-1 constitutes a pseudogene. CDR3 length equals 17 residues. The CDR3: CASSKRDGGKGRETQYF. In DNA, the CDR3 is TGTGCCAGCAGCAAGAGGGATGGCGGCAAGGGTAGAGAGACCCAGTACTTC.

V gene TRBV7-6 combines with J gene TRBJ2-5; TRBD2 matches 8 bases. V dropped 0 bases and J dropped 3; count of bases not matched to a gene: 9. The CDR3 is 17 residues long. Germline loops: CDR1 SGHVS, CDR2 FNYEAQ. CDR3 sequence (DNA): TGTGCCAGCAGCTTAGCTACTGCTATACTAGCGGAAGAGACCCAGTACTTC. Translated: CASSLATAILAEETQYF.